This TCR beta chain derives from a study of T-cell reconstitution after alpha-beta-depleted transplantation in children (dated by TCRdb to 2015 to 2016). With regard to the full study: Using TCR repertoire profiling, the study quantitatively followed how T-cell immune reconstitution unfolded in children after TCRalphabeta/CD19-depleted allogeneic hematopoietic cell transplantation.

Library method: PCR. TCRdb names Illumina HiSeq 2500 as the instrument used. To normalize quantification of the TCRbeta repertoire, the TCR libraries were built with molecular barcoding that relied on unique molecular identifiers. The raw public data were reprocessed by TCRdb itself: fastp quality trimming at Q25, MiXCR clonotype calling, in-frame beta chains only. Every CDR3 protein is listed once, alongside the most common genes and DNA of its rows. In all, the sample holds over 550,000 distinct CDR3 sequences, and roughly a tenth of those were seen once. The ten largest make up 4% of the sample. The table lists this clonotype with a few counts. What this receptor recognizes is not known. Base quality data are lacking; no much larger clone is found one base away. The CDR3 runs 15 residues from the cysteine to the phenylalanine. Of the read, only the CDR3 DNA is kept; its 45 bases are in frame from base 1. CDR1 is given as SGHKS and CDR2 as YYEKEE, both from the germline V gene (reference sequence). The germline V end is reduced by 1 base and the J end by 5 bases; junction bases left unmatched: 7.

The material was PBMCs from the stem cell graft donor, obtained from the stem cell graft. The sequence came from a human donor who donated a stem cell graft to a child with acute myeloid leukemia. The V gene is TRBV5-5 and the J gene is TRBJ2-5; 8 central nucleotides agree with TRBD2. This receptor has the CDR3 CASSLSSGNSETQYF. In nucleotides, the sequence is TGTGCCAGCAGCTTGAGTAGCGGGAATTCGGAGACCCAGTACTTC.